The 18 T cell receptor beta chains reported below all come from one sample, sequenced in a study of T cells in localized non-small cell lung cancer. The data were produced by immunoSEQ multiplex PCR, yet TCRdb's version contains in-frame clones alone and is incomplete. This sample carries 25,000 to 30,000 clones, 92% of them seen once, and the ten largest clones take less than 5%. The source material was peripheral blood mononuclear cells, sampled before any cancer treatment. The source of these receptors is a woman aged 40-75 years with stage III lung adenocarcinoma.

The chain joins TRBV25-1 to TRBJ1-3; weak D call: TRBD1 (6 bases). Trimming pared 2 bases from V and 3 bases from J, leaving 11 bases between. CDR3 length: 15 amino acids. The germline gives CDR1 MGHDK, CDR2 SYGVNS. CDR3 amino acids: CASSEPGEDGNTIYF. CDR3 DNA sequence: TGTGCCAGCAGTGAACCAGGGGAGGATGGAAACACCATATATTTT.

The V gene is TRBV18, the J gene TRBJ1-1, with D possibly TRBD1 on 6 matching bases. The CDR3 is 17 residues long. Trimming took 0 bases from V and 0 from J, leaving 14 bases between them. CDR1 KGHSH and CDR2 LQKENI come from the germline V gene. CDR3 in DNA: TGTGCCAGCTCACCACCGTACACAGGGTCCATGAACACTGAAGCTTTCTTT. This codes for CASSPPYTGSMNTEAFF.

The rearrangement joins TRBV10-3 to TRBJ1-2; 7 bases line up with TRBD1. The V and J ends lost 0 bases and 0 bases, in that order; junction bases with no gene match: 4. This CDR3 comprises 16 residues. The germline V gene encodes CDR1 ENHRY and CDR2 SYGVKD. The CDR3 protein is CAISESEGQPNYGYTF. CDR3 in DNA: TGTGCCATCAGTGAGTCGGAGGGACAGCCTAACTATGGCTACACCTTC.

In this sample, this clone turned up a few times. J is TRBJ2-2 and V is TRBV7-9; possible D gene TRBD2, 6 bases. The CDR3 consists of 16 residues. The germline V gene encodes CDR1 SEHNR and CDR2 FQNEAQ (reference sequence). V was trimmed by 3 bases and J by 8 bases, leaving 19 bases between them. CDR3 protein: CASSLSVNAGGGELFF. As DNA, the CDR3 is TGTGCCAGCAGCTTGAGCGTGAACGCCGGAGGGGGGGAGCTGTTTTTT.

This clone was detected only once. J is TRBJ1-6 and V is TRBV30; 9 bases map to TRBD1. J lost 11 bases, V lost 0 bases, and 14 bases had no gene match. CDR1 is GTSNPN, CDR2 SVGIG, per germline (reference sequence). The CDR3 is 17 amino acids. The CDR3 protein is CAWSVQIIGQGRTPLHF. The CDR3 DNA follows: TGTGCCTGGAGTGTACAAATAATAGGACAGGGGAGGACACCCCTCCACTTT. The whole variable domain, filled in from reference TRBV30 and TRBJ1-6, reads SQTIHQWPATLVQPVGSPLSLECTVEGTSNPNLYWYRQAAGRGLQLLFYSVGIGQISSEVPQNLSASRPQDRQFILSSKKLLLSDSGFYLCAWSVQIIGQGRTPLHFGNGTRLTVT.

V and J are TRBV11-2 and TRBJ2-2; D unresolved. The CDR3 loop spans 16 amino acids. V was cut by 5 bases and J by 0 bases, with 13 bases left in between. The germline CDR1 and CDR2 sequences are SGHAT and FQNNGV. CDR3 loop: CASSPRSAANTGELFF. CDR3 nucleotides: TGTGCCAGCAGCCCCCGGTCAGCCGCGAACACCGGGGAGCTGTTTTTT.

This clone came up a few times. This rearrangement joins TRBV6-6 to TRBJ1-2; D remains ambiguous. Deletions cut 2 bases from V and 1 base from J, with 8 bases between. The CDR3 covers 14 residues. The germline CDR1 and CDR2 sequences are MNHNY and SVGAGI (reference sequence). The CDR3 loop is CASSYAQDNYGYTF. The CDR3 DNA follows: TGTGCCAGCAGTTACGCACAAGATAACTATGGCTACACCTTC.

The chain is built from TRBV15 and TRBJ1-1, with D hard to call. CDR1 and CDR2 from the germline V gene are LNHNV and YYDKDF (reference sequence). The CDR3 loop spans 14 amino acids. The ends were cut back, 0 bases at V and 0 bases at J, with 5 bases in the middle. The DNA for the CDR3 is TGTGCCACCAGCAGAGACCGGATGAACACTGAAGCTTTCTTT. It specifies CATSRDRMNTEAFF.

This chain connects TRBV5-4 to TRBJ2-7, with D tentatively TRBD2 (5 bases). There are 14 residues in the CDR3. Germline V lookup: CDR1 SGHNT, CDR2 YYREEE (reference sequence). V gave up 5 bases and J gave up 3 bases, with 15 bases separating them. CDR3 loop: CASSYEWGDYEQYF. In nucleotides, the CDR3 is TGTGCCAGCAGTTACGAGTGGGGAGACTACGAGCAGTACTTC.

J is TRBJ1-4 and V is TRBV25-1; TRBD1 agrees at 7 bases. CDR1 and CDR2 from the germline V gene are MGHDK and SYGVNS. The CDR3 is 15 residues long. J was trimmed by 6 bases and V by 3 bases; bases with no gene match: 7. The CDR3 DNA follows: TGTGCCAGCAGTGAGCATAGGGGGCAGGATGAAAAACTGTTTTTT. This gives the protein CASSEHRGQDEKLFF.

This chain joins TRBV27 and TRBJ2-7, with 11 bases aligning to TRBD2. V lost 1 base and J lost 3; bases outside the gene matches: 2. The CDR3 totals 15 residues. Germline CDR1 reads MNHEY; CDR2 reads SMNVEV (reference sequence). CDR3: CASSLFLAGGYEQYF. In nucleotides, the CDR3 is TGTGCCAGCAGTTTATTCCTAGCGGGAGGCTACGAGCAGTACTTC.

This clone was counted once. The rearrangement links TRBV7-2 to TRBJ1-2; 7 nucleotides align to TRBD1. The J segment lost 8 bases and the V segment lost 5 bases, leaving 11 bases of the junction unmatched. The CDR3 length is 14 residues. Germline V gene data show CDR1 as SGHTA and CDR2 as FQGNSA. This CDR3 is CASSRATGQSGYTF. As DNA, the CDR3 is TGTGCCAGCAGCCGAGCGACAGGGCAAAGCGGCTACACCTTC. Full variable domain (missing parts from reference TRBV7-2 and TRBJ1-2): GAGVSQSPSNKVTEKGKDVELRCDPISGHTALYWYRQSLGQGLEFLIYFQGNSAPDKSGLPSDRFSAERTGGSVSTLTIQRTQQEDSAVYLCASSRATGQSGYTFGSGTRLTVV.

The chain uses TRBV6-5 and TRBJ2-2; D gene unclear. The CDR3 sequence is 14 residues long. The germline V gene has CDR1 MNHEY and CDR2 SVGAGI. The CDR3 sequence is CVARGDSNTGELFF. The CDR3 nucleotides are TGTGTTGCCCGCGGCGACTCGAACACCGGGGAGCTGTTTTTT.

This chain links TRBV7-6 with TRBJ1-1; TRBD1 is a possible D gene (5 bases). Trimming took off 6 bases at V and 1 base at J, with 9 bases between the two ends. The CDR3 loop spans 13 amino acids. Germline V gene lookup returns CDR1 SGHVS and CDR2 FNYEAQ. CDR3 loop: CASSVDTNTEAFF. The CDR3, as DNA: TGTGCCAGCAGTGTGGACACGAACACTGAAGCTTTCTTT.

The sample holds a few counts of this clone. Germline is not matched at one junction end, which may reflect a read error. V and J are TRBV15 and TRBJ2-2; D possibly matches TRBD1 or TRBD2 (6 bases each). The length of the CDR3 is 16 residues. The germline gives CDR1 LNHNV, CDR2 YYDKDF (reference sequence). The CDR3, as DNA: TGTGCCACCGGCAGGGGCCCAGGGGAGGCCACCGGGGAGCTGTTTTTT. Translated, it gives CATGRGPGEATGELFF.

V usage is TRBV9 and J usage is TRBJ2-1; 8 nucleotides align to TRBD2. The CDR3 has 15 residues. The germline gives CDR1 SGDLS, CDR2 YYNGEE. V trimming: 0 bases; J trimming: 4 bases; junction bases outside the gene matches: 3. The CDR3 reads CASSVEAGEYNEQFF. The CDR3 DNA reads as TGTGCCAGCAGCGTAGAAGCGGGAGAATACAATGAGCAGTTCTTC.

This chain connects TRBV6-6 to TRBJ1-2; TRBD1 might be the D (6 bases). The CDR3 sequence is 14 residues long. The germline V gene encodes CDR1 MNHNY and CDR2 SVGAGI (reference sequence). Trimming removed 0 bases at V and 7 bases at J, with 12 bases between. The CDR3 protein is CASSYSSQGVGYTF. DNA for the CDR3: TGTGCCAGCAGTTACTCTTCACAGGGTGTTGGCTACACCTTC.

This clone was detected only once. V usage is TRBV18 and J usage is TRBJ2-1, with 9 bases aligning to TRBD1. The J segment lost 1 base and the V segment lost 4 bases, leaving 5 bases of the junction unmatched. The CDR3 is 16 amino acids. Germline values: CDR1 KGHSH, CDR2 LQKENI. CDR3 in DNA: TGTGCCAGCTCACTACGGACAGGGGCGTCCTACAATGAGCAGTTCTTC. This encodes CASSLRTGASYNEQFF.